What follows are 19 T cell receptor beta chains derived from one specimen sequenced in a study of T cells of healthy individuals. TCRdb redid the calling of the 5' RACE reads with MiXCR, one entry per CDR3 protein. The table includes approximately 50,000 distinct CDR3 sequences, roughly 14% detected once. These TCRs come from a human donor in good health.

CDR3 loop: CASSLAGGFDEQFF. The CDR3 DNA reads as TGTGCCAGCAGTTTAGCGGGGGGGTTCGATGAGCAGTTCTTC. The rearrangement links TRBV12-3 or TRBV12-4 to TRBJ2-1; 7 nucleotides line up with TRBD2. This CDR3 has 14 residues. After removal of 0 bases from V and 8 bases from J, the junction contained 4 bases not matched to a gene.

This clonotype has ten or more counts. This chain uses TRBV23-1 with TRBJ1-1, with D possibly being TRBD1 (6 bases). TRBV23-1 is designated an ORF whose function remains uncertain. This CDR3 is 13 amino acids long. The V gene lost 3 bases and the J gene lost 11 bases, with 16 bases spanning the gap. CDR3 DNA: TGCGCCAGCAGTCACCCGGGGGCCCTTATCGCTTTCTTT. It yields the protein CASSHPGALIAFF.

This clonotype was detected ten times or more. V gene TRBV21-1 combines with J gene TRBJ2-2; the table's D call, TRBD2, was not checked against the DNA. TRBV21-1 is flagged as a pseudogene. This CDR3 spans 18 amino acids. Here the CDR3 reads CASSKGASGPANTGELFF. The CDR3 nucleotides read TGTGCCAGCAGCAAAGGTGCTAGCGGGCCCGCGAACACCGGGGAGCTGTTTTTT.

This clonotype has more than one count but fewer than ten. This sequence joins TRBV6-2 or TRBV6-3 and TRBJ1-2, with D possibly being TRBD1 (5 bases). CDR1 and CDR2 (germline): MNHEY, SVGEGT. The CDR3 has 14 amino acids. Trimming shortened V by 7 bases and J by 4 bases, and 16 bases separated the two germline ends. The CDR3 nucleotides are TGTGCCAGCATCGCAGGGTTTAAGGGCTATGGCTACACCTTC. Its protein product is CASIAGFKGYGYTF.

This chain connects TRBV7-2 to TRBJ2-2; TRBD1 agrees at 9 bases. V lost 5 bases to trimming and J lost 6 bases; unmatched junction nucleotides: 7. The CDR3 runs 15 residues. CDR1 and CDR2 (germline): SGHTA, FQGNSA. The CDR3 reads CASSGGQGTAGELFF. For the CDR3, the DNA is TGTGCCAGCAGCGGAGGACAGGGGACCGCCGGGGAGCTGTTTTTT. The whole variable domain, filled in from reference TRBV7-2 and TRBJ2-2, reads GAGVSQSPSNKVTEKGKDVELRCDPISGHTALYWYRQSLGQGLEFLIYFQGNSAPDKSGLPSDRFSAERTGGSVSTLTIQRTQQEDSAVYLCASSGGQGTAGELFFGEGSRLTVL.

The chain is built from TRBV20-1 and TRBJ2-7, with 9 bases lining up with TRBD1. This CDR3 comprises 14 residues. V dropped 2 bases and J dropped 5; count of bases not matched to a gene: 7. Germline V CDR1 and CDR2: DFQATT, SNEGSKA (reference sequence). In nucleotides, the CDR3 is TGCAGTGCTAGACCACAGGGGGCAATCGACGAGCAGTACTTC. This sequence encodes CSARPQGAIDEQYF.

The chain uses TRBV5-1 and TRBJ2-7; 9 bases fit TRBD1. The CDR3 contains 14 residues. Germline V gives CDR1 SGHRS, CDR2 YFSETQ. J was trimmed by 1 base and V by 7 bases; bases with no gene match: 6. CDR3 loop: CASEPGTGSYEQYF. The CDR3 nucleotides read TGCGCCAGCGAACCCGGGACAGGGTCCTACGAGCAGTACTTC. Based on the CDR3 plus reference TRBV5-1 and TRBJ2-7, the full variable domain is KAGVTQTPRYLIKTRGQQVTLSCSPISGHRSVSWYQQTPGQGLQFLFEYFSETQRNKGNFPGRFSGRQFSNSRSEMNVSTLELGDSALYLCASEPGTGSYEQYFGPGTRLTVT.

The sample holds a few counts of this clonotype. This chain uses TRBV7-2 with TRBJ2-1; the D gene could be TRBD1 or TRBD2 (6 bases each). The CDR3 consists of 11 residues. Looked up from germline, CDR1 is SGHTA and CDR2 is FQGNSA. The V end was cut by 6 bases, the J end by 7 bases, with 7 bases between. CDR3 in DNA: TGTGCCAGCAGAGGGGGGAATGAGCAGTTCTTC. Its translation is CASRGGNEQFF.

J is TRBJ2-1 and V is TRBV12-5, with 12 bases matching TRBD2. Trimming removed 2 bases from V and 4 bases from J; junction bases left unmatched: 6. The CDR3 length is 17 residues. Germline CDR1 is LGHNT and CDR2 is FRNRAP. CDR3: CASGLLRLAGVYNEQFF. Here the CDR3 DNA reads TGTGCTAGTGGTTTGCTCAGACTAGCGGGGGTGTACAATGAGCAGTTCTTC.

This clonotype has a count of ten or more. The chain has TRBV27 and TRBJ1-4; 10 bases match TRBD1. The V gene end was trimmed by 5 bases and the J gene end by 7 bases; junction bases not matched to a gene: 7. Germline V gene lookup returns CDR1 MNHEY and CDR2 SMNVEV (reference sequence). There are 15 residues in the CDR3. Written as DNA, the CDR3 is TGTGCCAGCAGTGCGACAGGGGGCAAGGGTGAAAAACTGTTTTTT. Its translation is CASSATGGKGEKLFF.

The chain is built from TRBV7-8 and TRBJ1-1; possibly TRBD1 for D (5 bases). The V end lost 5 bases, the J end lost 0 bases, and 13 bases lay between the germline ends. The CDR3 is 15 residues long. CDR1 and CDR2 from the germline V gene are SGHVS and FQNEAQ. Here the CDR3 reads CASSLGGTMNTEAFF. The CDR3 DNA sequence: TGTGCCAGCAGCCTCGGGGGAACCATGAACACTGAAGCTTTCTTT.

V gene TRBV6-5 combines with J gene TRBJ1-6, with 9 bases fitting TRBD1. Germline V gene sequence: CDR1 MNHEY, CDR2 SVGAGI. Trimming at V came to 6 bases and at J to 7 bases, leaving 4 bases not matched to a gene. The CDR3 spans 14 residues. The CDR3 loop reads CASRPGTGNSPLHF. The CDR3 region has the DNA TGTGCCAGCAGGCCCGGGACAGGGAATTCACCCCTCCACTTT.

Ten or more counts support this clonotype. The genes are TRBV13 and TRBJ2-5, with 9 bases lining up with TRBD1. Trimming removed 5 bases from V and 4 bases from J; junction bases left unmatched: 8. Germline V gives CDR1 PRHDT, CDR2 FYEKMQ (reference sequence). This CDR3 is 15 amino acids long. CDR3 sequence: CASSPLGTGRETQYF. The CDR3 DNA reads TGTGCCAGCAGCCCCCTTGGGACAGGGCGAGAGACCCAGTACTTC.

Ten or more counts support this clonotype. The chain links TRBV19 to TRBJ1-3; 8 bases are a match to TRBD1. V was clipped by 3 bases and J by 2 bases; unmatched bases: 3. The CDR3 is 15 amino acids. Germline values: CDR1 LNHDA, CDR2 SQIVND (reference sequence). The DNA of the CDR3 is TGTGCCAGTAGTATGGGGGACAGGACTGGAAACACCATATATTTT. This codes for CASSMGDRTGNTIYF.

The V gene is TRBV27, the J gene TRBJ1-1; the D gene is possibly TRBD1 (6 bases). The CDR3 has 14 residues. V lost 3 bases and J 6 bases, leaving 14 bases between the germline ends. The germline V gene has CDR1 MNHEY and CDR2 SMNVEV (reference sequence). CDR3 protein: CASSFFGGRAEAFF. The CDR3 nucleotides read TGTGCCAGCAGTTTCTTCGGGGGCAGGGCTGAAGCTTTCTTT.

This clonotype was recorded a few times. This chain uses TRBV20-1 with TRBJ2-7; 8 bases line up with TRBD2. CDR3 length: 13 residues. Germline V CDR1 and CDR2: DFQATT, SNEGSKA (reference sequence). The J segment lost 5 bases and the V segment lost 0 bases, leaving 3 bases of the junction unmatched. The CDR3 protein is CSARDHGRDEQYF. CDR3 nucleotides: TGCAGTGCTAGAGATCACGGGAGGGACGAGCAGTACTTC.

This sequence joins TRBV19 and TRBJ2-3; D not certain. CDR3 size: 12 residues. V dropped 3 bases and J dropped 4 bases, with 5 bases sitting between them. Germline loops: CDR1 LNHDA, CDR2 SQIVND (reference sequence). The CDR3 bases are TGTGCCAGTAGTATCAGGTCAGATACGCAGTATTTT. It specifies CASSIRSDTQYF.

The chain carries TRBV12-3 or TRBV12-4 and TRBJ2-6, with D unresolved. This CDR3 contains 15 residues. V lost 3 bases to trimming and J lost 1 base, with 7 bases between them. The CDR3: CASSFSGSGANVLTF. The CDR3 DNA follows: TGTGCCAGCAGTTTTTCCGGATCTGGGGCCAACGTCCTGACTTTC.

The table lists this clonotype with a few counts. The chain employs TRBV12-3 or TRBV12-4 and TRBJ2-2, with 10 bases fitting TRBD1. The CDR3 is made up of 17 amino acids. V lost 0 bases to trimming and J lost 8 bases; unmatched junction nucleotides: 9. The CDR3 is CASSLATARGQGGELFF. In nucleotides, the CDR3 is TGTGCCAGCAGTTTAGCTACTGCCAGGGGACAGGGGGGGGAGCTGTTTTTT.